One sample yielded the 27 T cell receptor beta chains listed below, sequenced in a study of CD8 T cells in Susac syndrome. Reverse transcription of roughly 0.5 to 1 ug RNA was carried out with random hexamers. TCRdb recomputed calls from the immunoSEQ multiplex PCR reads with MiXCR, one row per CDR3 protein. The sample holds approximately 100,000 distinct CDR3 sequences; around 90% are singletons and the top ten take approximately 0.12%. Source material: CD8+ T cells from PBMCs. The receptor source for this set is a human donor in good health.

The V and J genes are TRBV9 and TRBJ2-1; the D call may be TRBD1 or TRBD2 (5 bases each). V was clipped by 0 bases and J by 2 bases, with 15 bases between them. The CDR3 extends over 17 amino acids. Germline lookup yields CDR1 SGDLS and CDR2 YYNGEE. The DNA for the CDR3 is TGTGCCAGCAGCGTAGTGGCGGGCAGGGTCACCTACAATGAGCAGTTCTTC. Amino acids: CASSVVAGRVTYNEQFF.

V gene TRBV4-3 combines with J gene TRBJ2-3; TRBD2 aligns across 11 bases. The CDR3 runs 20 residues. Germline CDR1 LGHNA, CDR2 YSLEER. V was clipped by 4 bases and J by 2 bases; unmatched bases: 17. The CDR3 DNA follows: TGCGCCAGCAGCCCCGGCGGGCTAGCGGGGGGCAGGATTTCCACAGATACGCAGTATTTT. Its translation is CASSPGGLAGGRISTDTQYF.

This sequence joins TRBV6-5 and TRBJ2-2; 7 bases fit TRBD1. The CDR3 totals 15 residues. V lost 5 bases to trimming and J lost 6 bases; unmatched junction nucleotides: 9. Germline V gene sequence: CDR1 MNHEY, CDR2 SVGAGI. Written as DNA, the CDR3 is TGTGCCAGCAGTAACAGACAGGGAACCTCCGGGGAGCTGTTTTTT. This encodes CASSNRQGTSGELFF.

This sequence joins TRBV30 and TRBJ2-1, with 11 bases matching TRBD2. V gave up 3 bases and J gave up 0 bases; unmatched junction bases: 13. The CDR3 sequence is 19 residues long. Germline assignment: CDR1 GTSNPN and CDR2 SVGIG (reference sequence). CDR3 bases: TGTGCCTGGAGCCCGACTTGGGCTAGCGGGGGGAGCTCCTACAATGAGCAGTTCTTC. Translated: CAWSPTWASGGSSYNEQFF.

J is TRBJ1-3 and V is TRBV7-2, with 8 bases lining up with TRBD1. J lost 0 bases, V lost 4 bases, and 11 bases had no gene match. This CDR3 region has 18 residues. Looked up from germline, CDR1 is SGHTA and CDR2 is FQGNSA. CDR3 nucleotides: TGTGCCAGCAGCTCACAAAGACAGGGGAGAATCTCTGGAAACACCATATATTTT. Translation: CASSSQRQGRISGNTIYF.

The J gene is TRBJ2-7, the V gene TRBV5-1; 7 nucleotides agree with TRBD1. Germline V gene sequence: CDR1 SGHRS, CDR2 YFSETQ. CDR3 length equals 14 residues. V was pared by 4 bases and J by 2 bases, with 6 bases of the junction left unmatched. CDR3 in amino acids: CASSPGTVTYEQYF. CDR3 nucleotide sequence: TGCGCCAGCAGCCCGGGGACAGTAACCTACGAGCAGTACTTC.

This clonotype has just a few counts. The CDR3 spells CASSPASYEQYF. The DNA of the CDR3 is TGTGCCAGCTCTCCGGCCTCCTACGAGCAGTACTTC. The V call is TRBV6-6, the J call TRBJ2-7; D is ambiguous. Trimming removed 8 bases from V and 0 bases from J, with 8 bases in between. CDR1 and CDR2 from the germline V gene are MNHNY and SVGAGI (reference sequence). This CDR3 is 12 amino acids long.

The chain has TRBV12-3 or TRBV12-4 and TRBJ2-7; no clear D gene. CDR3 length: 13 residues. Trimming took off 5 bases at V and 2 bases at J, with 10 bases between the two ends. The CDR3 nucleotides read TGTGCCAGCAGTGTGACCCATCCCTACGAGCAGTACTTC. Residues: CASSVTHPYEQYF.

J is TRBJ2-1 and V is TRBV6-5; 7 nucleotides agree with TRBD2. The CDR3 is 14 residues long. The ends lost 4 bases at V and 6 bases at J; junction bases unmatched: 6. Looked up from germline, CDR1 is MNHEY and CDR2 is SVGAGI. In nucleotides, the CDR3 is TGTGCCAGCAGTTTTAGCGGGTCGGGCAATGAGCAGTTCTTC. Protein product: CASSFSGSGNEQFF.

The genes are TRBV5-4 and TRBJ2-7; D is possibly TRBD2 (6 bases). Trimming shortened V by 4 bases and J by 7 bases, and 15 bases separated the two germline ends. The CDR3 length is 13 residues. Per the germline V gene, CDR1 is SGHNT and CDR2 is YYREEE (reference sequence). The CDR3 coding sequence is TGTGCCAGCAGCGGCTCGGGGGACCTGGAGCAGTACTTC. It translates to CASSGSGDLEQYF. Looking up the rest from reference TRBV5-4 and TRBJ2-7 gives the full variable domain: ETGVTQSPTHLIKTRGQQVTLRCSSQSGHNTVSWYQQALGQGPQFIFQYYREEENGRGNFPPRFSGLQFPNYSSELNVNALELDDSALYLCASSGSGDLEQYFGPGTRLTVT.

The chain is built from TRBV19 and TRBJ2-2, with 13 bases matching TRBD2. In germline, CDR1 is LNHDA, CDR2 SQIVND (reference sequence). The trim removed 7 bases at V and 2 bases at J, leaving 7 bases unmatched. The CDR3 consists of 17 residues. CDR3 nucleotides: TGTGCCAGTACCCCACGGACTAGCGGGGGTAACACCGGGGAGCTGTTTTTT. This translates into CASTPRTSGGNTGELFF.

The rearrangement links TRBV7-9 to TRBJ1-1; the D gene is possibly TRBD1 (6 bases). CDR3 size: 15 residues. Per germline, CDR1 SEHNR and CDR2 FQNEAQ (reference sequence). Trimming cost V 5 bases and J 3 bases, with 16 bases left between them. The CDR3 coding sequence is TGTGCCAGCAGCCCAGTGGCGGGGGGCTACACTGAAGCTTTCTTT. It is translated as CASSPVAGGYTEAFF.

This clonotype appeared once. The genes are TRBV19 and TRBJ1-5, with a tentative D call TRBD1 (5 bases). This CDR3 has 16 residues. V was trimmed by 6 bases and J by 5 bases, leaving 20 bases between them. The germline CDR1 and CDR2 sequences are LNHDA and SQIVND (reference sequence). The CDR3, as DNA: TGTGCCAGTAGCTTACGCCAGGGATTCGGGTATCAGCCCCAGCATTTT. Translated: CASSLRQGFGYQPQHF.

This chain links TRBV6-4 with TRBJ2-2; TRBD2 aligns across 11 bases. There are 15 residues in the CDR3. CDR1 and CDR2 (germline): MRHNA, SNTAGT. The junction had 2 bases not matched to a gene; V was cut back by 3 bases and J by 5 bases. The CDR3 loop reads CASSELAGVTGELFF. In DNA form, the CDR3 reads TGTGCCAGCAGTGAACTAGCGGGAGTGACCGGGGAGCTGTTTTTT.

The chain combines TRBV7-3 with TRBJ1-1; D perhaps matches TRBD1 (5 bases). The CDR3 totals 14 residues. V lost 2 bases and J lost 4, with 11 bases in between. The germline V gene has CDR1 SGHTA and CDR2 FQGTGA. The CDR3 coding sequence is TGTGCCAGCAGCTTATATAGTGGGGGCACTGAAGCTTTCTTT. Residues: CASSLYSGGTEAFF.

This rearrangement joins TRBV13 to TRBJ1-2; D gene uncertain. The V gene's germline CDR1 is PRHDT and CDR2 FYEKMQ (reference sequence). The CDR3 runs 15 residues. V dropped 4 bases and J dropped 7 bases, with 19 bases sitting between them. The CDR3 reads CASSSSPQTTIGYTF. Here the CDR3 DNA reads TGTGCCAGCAGCTCGTCCCCACAGACGACTATTGGCTACACCTTC. Combining the CDR3 with reference TRBV13 and TRBJ1-2 gives the whole variable domain AAGVIQSPRHLIKEKRETATLKCYPIPRHDTVYWYQQGPGQDPQFLISFYEKMQSDKGSIPDRFSAQQFSDYHSELNMSSLELGDSALYFCASSSSPQTTIGYTFGSGTRLTVV.

The chain has TRBV5-1 and TRBJ1-2, with 7 positions matching TRBD1. Germline trimming cut 3 bases from V and 10 bases from J; bases unmatched to any gene: 9. The CDR3 is 13 amino acids. The germline V gene has CDR1 SGHRS and CDR2 YFSETQ. CDR3 bases: TGCGCCAGCAGCTCCACAGGGGCAAGAGTCTACACCTTC. Translation gives CASSSTGARVYTF.

The chain recombines TRBV29-1 with TRBJ2-7; the match to TRBD1 covers 8 bases. Germline CDR1 reads SQVTM; CDR2 reads ANQGSEA. J gave up 2 bases and V 6 bases, and 6 bases lay outside the gene matches. This CDR3 spans 13 amino acids. DNA for the CDR3: TGCAGCGTACTAGCAGGGGGCCCCTACGAGCAGTACTTC. Protein: CSVLAGGPYEQYF.

V is TRBV6-6 and J is TRBJ2-5; D may be TRBD2 (5 bases). The CDR3 loop spans 12 amino acids. Trimming removed 6 bases from V and 2 bases from J, with 7 bases in between. Germline CDR1 and CDR2: MNHNY and SVGAGI (reference sequence). The CDR3 coding sequence is TGTGCCAGCAGCGGGGTACAAGAGACCCAGTACTTC. Translation: CASSGVQETQYF.

The rearrangement uses TRBV7-2 and TRBJ2-3, with D tentatively TRBD2 (7 bases). Trimming took 3 bases from V and 4 from J, leaving 11 bases between them. This CDR3 is 14 amino acids long. Germline CDR1 reads SGHTA; CDR2 reads FQGNSA. The CDR3 DNA is TGTGCCAGCAGCTTCGGGGGGCCCCCAGATACGCAGTATTTT. Its translation is CASSFGGPPDTQYF.

The CDR3 loop is CSARDSRDSRPSNYGYTF. As DNA, the CDR3 is TGCAGTGCTAGAGATTCGCGAGACAGCCGTCCTTCTAACTATGGCTACACCTTC. The J gene is TRBJ1-2, the V gene TRBV20-1, with D perhaps TRBD1 (5 bases). The length of the CDR3 is 18 residues. The germline V and J ends were trimmed by 0 bases and 0 bases, with 20 bases remaining between them. Per the germline V gene, CDR1 is DFQATT and CDR2 is SNEGSKA (reference sequence).

This chain connects TRBV2 to TRBJ1-1; no firm D call. Germline CDR1 SNHLY, CDR2 FYNNEI. The V gene lost 8 bases and the J gene lost 0 bases, with 13 bases spanning the gap. This CDR3 contains 14 residues. The CDR3 region is CASGVGRVNTEAFF. CDR3 nucleotides: TGTGCCAGCGGCGTAGGGCGGGTGAACACTGAAGCTTTCTTT.

The rearrangement links TRBV29-1 to TRBJ2-7; D tentatively reads TRBD1 or TRBD2 (5 bases each). Trimming stripped 4 bases from V and 0 bases from J, with 16 bases between. Germline V gene sequence: CDR1 SQVTM, CDR2 ANQGSEA. The CDR3 is 15 residues long. As DNA, the CDR3 is TGCAGCGTTGCGTTCTCCGGGACCGGCTCCTACGAGCAGTACTTC. It encodes CSVAFSGTGSYEQYF.

The gene calls are TRBV9 and TRBJ1-1; possibly TRBD1 for D (5 bases). Trimming pared 4 bases from V and 7 bases from J, leaving 17 bases between. CDR1 and CDR2 from the germline V gene are SGDLS and YYNGEE. CDR3 size: 14 residues. This CDR3 is CASSSLGDPLEAFF. In DNA, the CDR3 is TGTGCCAGCAGCTCTTTGGGGGATCCCCTTGAAGCTTTCTTT.

The chain carries TRBV6-6 and TRBJ2-7; D unresolved. Germline loops: CDR1 MNHNY, CDR2 SVGAGI (reference sequence). This CDR3 comprises 14 residues. Between the trimmed V and J ends, which lost 2 bases and 7 bases, there was a span of 15 bases. The CDR3 protein is CASSYAPLGTEQYF. The CDR3, as DNA: TGTGCCAGCAGTTACGCTCCTCTGGGTACAGAGCAGTACTTC.

The chain couples TRBV18 to TRBJ2-5; D possibly matches TRBD1 or TRBD2 (5 bases each). Germline-derived CDR1 and CDR2 are KGHSH and LQKENI. V was pared by 2 bases and J by 1 base, with 14 bases between. The CDR3 consists of 16 residues. The CDR3 is CASSPLSRGVQETQYF. CDR3 in DNA: TGTGCCAGCTCACCATTGAGTCGGGGCGTCCAAGAGACCCAGTACTTC.

V usage is TRBV30 and J usage is TRBJ1-3; 10 nucleotides match TRBD1. V dropped 5 bases and J dropped 6; count of bases not matched to a gene: 13. The germline V gene has CDR1 GTSNPN and CDR2 SVGIG (reference sequence). The CDR3 loop spans 16 amino acids. CDR3 nucleotide sequence: TGTGCCTGGGGGACAGGGGAACAGCGGGCTGAAAACACCATATATTTT. It specifies CAWGTGEQRAENTIYF.